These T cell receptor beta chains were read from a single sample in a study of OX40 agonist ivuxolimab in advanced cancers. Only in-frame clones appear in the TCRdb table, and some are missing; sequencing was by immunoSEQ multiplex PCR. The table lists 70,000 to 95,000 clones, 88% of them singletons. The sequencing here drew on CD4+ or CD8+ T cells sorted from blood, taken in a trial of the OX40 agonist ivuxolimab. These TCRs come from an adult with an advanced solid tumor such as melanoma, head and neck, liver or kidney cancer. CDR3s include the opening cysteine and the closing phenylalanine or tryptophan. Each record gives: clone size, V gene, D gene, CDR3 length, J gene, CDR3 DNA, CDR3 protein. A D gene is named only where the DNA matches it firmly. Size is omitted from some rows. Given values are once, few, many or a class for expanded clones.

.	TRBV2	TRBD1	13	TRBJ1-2	TGTGCCAGCAGGCCTGGACAGGCGGTTGGGGACACCTTC	CASRPGQAVGDTF
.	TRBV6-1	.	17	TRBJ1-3	TGTGCCAGCAGTGAACCCCTCGGACAGCTCTCTGGAAACACCATATATTTT	CASSEPLGQLSGNTIYF
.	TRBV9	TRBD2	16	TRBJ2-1	TGTGCCAGCAGCGTAGGATTCCGGGGGGGCGGCTATGAGCAGTTCTTC	CASSVGFRGGGYEQFF
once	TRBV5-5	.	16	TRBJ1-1	TGTGCCAGCAGCTTGGTGGCAGGGCGGTGGAACACTGAAGCTTTCTTT	CASSLVAGRWNTEAFF
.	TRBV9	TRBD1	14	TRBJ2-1	TGTGCCAGCAGCATCAGGGGGCCGGACAATGAGCAGTTCTTC	CASSIRGPDNEQFF
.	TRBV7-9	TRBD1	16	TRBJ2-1	TGTGCCAGCAGCTTAGGAGGGGGAGGGACAGGGACTGAGCAGTTCTTC	CASSLGGGGTGTEQFF
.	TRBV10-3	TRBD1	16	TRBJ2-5	TGTGCCATCAGAAGCACCGGGACAGGGGGTGAAGAGACCCAGTACTTC	CAIRSTGTGGEETQYF
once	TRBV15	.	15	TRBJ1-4	TGTGCCACCAGCAGAGATAGGGGGTCGGGAGAAAAACTGTTTTTT	CATSRDRGSGEKLFF
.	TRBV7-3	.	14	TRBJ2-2	TGTGCCAGCAGCTTAATGGGGGTTACCGGGGAGCTGTTTTTT	CASSLMGVTGELFF
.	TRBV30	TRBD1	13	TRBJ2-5	TGTGCCTGGGATACAGGGGTCGGGGAGACCCAGTACTTC	CAWDTGVGETQYF
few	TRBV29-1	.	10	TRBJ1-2	TGCAGCGCGGACAGCTATGGCTACACCTTC	CSADSYGYTF
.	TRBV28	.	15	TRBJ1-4	TGTGCCAGCAGTTCCCTGGCAGGCCCTGCTGGGAAACTGTTTTTT	CASSSLAGPAGKLFF
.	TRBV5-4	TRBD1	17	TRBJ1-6	TGTGCCAGCAACGGGACAGGGCCGAGCTCCTATAATTCACCCCTCCACTTT	CASNGTGPSSYNSPLHF
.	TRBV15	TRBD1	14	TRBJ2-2	TGTGCCACCAGCAGGGACAGGCCCACCGGGGAGCTGTTTTTT	CATSRDRPTGELFF
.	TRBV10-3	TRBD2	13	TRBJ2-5	TGTGCCACCTCCCGGGGGGTTGAAGAGACCCAGTACTTC	CATSRGVEETQYF
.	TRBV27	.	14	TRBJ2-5	TGTGCCAGCAGTTTATCGACCCCTAGGGAGACCCAGTACTTC	CASSLSTPRETQYF
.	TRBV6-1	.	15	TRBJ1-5	TGTGCCAGCAGTGAAAGGTCCCAGGGGCGGTCAGCCCAGCATTTT	CASSERSQGRSAQHF
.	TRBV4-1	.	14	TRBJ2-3	TGCGCCAGCAGCCAAGACATGGGCACAGATACGCAGTATTTT	CASSQDMGTDTQYF
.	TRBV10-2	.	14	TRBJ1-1	TGCGCCAGCAGTGAGCGGGAGCGTGGAGTTGAAGCTTTCTTT	CASSERERGVEAFF
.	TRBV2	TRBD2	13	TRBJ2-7	TGTGCCAGCAGCGGGGGGATGACCCTCGAGCAGTACTTC	CASSGGMTLEQYF
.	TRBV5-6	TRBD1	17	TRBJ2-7	TGTGCCAGCAGCTCCCGCGTCAGACAGGGGGCACGCTACGAGCAGTACTTC	CASSSRVRQGARYEQYF
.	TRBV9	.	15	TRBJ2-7	TGTGCCAGCAGCGTAGGGAGCGGGCTATCCTACGAGCAGTACTTC	CASSVGSGLSYEQYF
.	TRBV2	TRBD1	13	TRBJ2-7	TGTGCCAGCATTAGGGACAGGGAGACCGAGCAGTACTTC	CASIRDRETEQYF
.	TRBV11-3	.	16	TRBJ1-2	TGTGCCAGCAGCTTAGAAGGACGAGGAGGGAGCTATGGCTACACCTTC	CASSLEGRGGSYGYTF
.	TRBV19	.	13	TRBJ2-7	TGTGCCAGTAGTCGCAGGACGGGCTACGAGCAGTACTTC	CASSRRTGYEQYF
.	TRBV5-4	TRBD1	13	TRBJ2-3	TGTGCCAGCAGCTACGACAGGGGCGATACGCAGTATTTT	CASSYDRGDTQYF
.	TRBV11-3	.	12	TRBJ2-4	TGTGCCAGCAGCCCTCCCGGTGGGATTCAGTACTTC	CASSPPGGIQYF
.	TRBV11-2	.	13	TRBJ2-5	TGTGCCAGCAGCTTAGGTGGGGAAGGGACCCAGTACTTC	CASSLGGEGTQYF
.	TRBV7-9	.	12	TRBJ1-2	TGTGCCAGCAGCTTAGTCGCAGACCGCTACACCTTC	CASSLVADRYTF
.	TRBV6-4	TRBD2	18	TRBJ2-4	TGTGCCAGCAGTGACTCCATAGCGGGAGATGGTGGCAAAAACATTCAGTACTTC	CASSDSIAGDGGKNIQYF
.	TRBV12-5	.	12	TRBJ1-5	TGTGCTAGTGGTCCAGGGGAGAGAGCCCAGCATTTT	CASGPGERAQHF
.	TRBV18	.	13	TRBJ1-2	TGTGCCAGCTCACCGGACACGAACTATGGCTACACCTTC	CASSPDTNYGYTF